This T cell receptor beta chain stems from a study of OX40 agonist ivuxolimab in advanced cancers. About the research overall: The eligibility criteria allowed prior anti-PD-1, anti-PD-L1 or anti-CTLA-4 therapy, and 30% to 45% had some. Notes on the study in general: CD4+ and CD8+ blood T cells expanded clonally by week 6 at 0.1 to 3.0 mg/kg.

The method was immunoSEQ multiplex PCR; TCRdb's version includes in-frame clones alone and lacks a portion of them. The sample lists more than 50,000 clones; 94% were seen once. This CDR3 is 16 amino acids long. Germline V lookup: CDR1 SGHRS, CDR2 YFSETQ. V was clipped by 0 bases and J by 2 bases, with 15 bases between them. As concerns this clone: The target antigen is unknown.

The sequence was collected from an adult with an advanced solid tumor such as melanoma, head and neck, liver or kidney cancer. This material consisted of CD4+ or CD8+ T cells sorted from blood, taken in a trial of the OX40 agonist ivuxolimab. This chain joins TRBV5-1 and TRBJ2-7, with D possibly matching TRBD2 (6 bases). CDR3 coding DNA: TGCGCCAGCAGCTTGGACGGGACTCATGCCCCCTACGAGCAGTACTTC. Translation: CASSLDGTHAPYEQYF.